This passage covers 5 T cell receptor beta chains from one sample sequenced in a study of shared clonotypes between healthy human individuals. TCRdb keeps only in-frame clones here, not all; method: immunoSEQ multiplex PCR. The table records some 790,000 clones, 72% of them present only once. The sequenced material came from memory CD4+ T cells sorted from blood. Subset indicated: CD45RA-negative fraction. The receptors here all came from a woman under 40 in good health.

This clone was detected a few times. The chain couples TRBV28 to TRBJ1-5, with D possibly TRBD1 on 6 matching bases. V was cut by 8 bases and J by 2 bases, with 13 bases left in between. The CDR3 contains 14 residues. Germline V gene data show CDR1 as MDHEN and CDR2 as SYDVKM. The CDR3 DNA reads TGTGCCAGCTGGTCGGCAGGGGGCAATCAGCCCCAGCATTTT. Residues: CASWSAGGNQPQHF.

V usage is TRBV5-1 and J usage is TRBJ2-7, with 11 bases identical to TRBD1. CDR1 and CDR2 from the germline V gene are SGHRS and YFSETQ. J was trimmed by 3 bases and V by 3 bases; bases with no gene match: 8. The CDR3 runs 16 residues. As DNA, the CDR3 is TGCGCCAGCAGCTCGGGCGCGGACAGGGGGCTCTACGAGCAGTACTTC. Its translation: CASSSGADRGLYEQYF.

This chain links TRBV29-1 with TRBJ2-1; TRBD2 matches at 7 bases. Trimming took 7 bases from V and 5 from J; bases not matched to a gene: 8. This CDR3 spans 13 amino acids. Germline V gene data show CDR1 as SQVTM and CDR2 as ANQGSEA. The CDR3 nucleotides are TGCAGCGAGACTAAGCGGGGAAACAATGAGCAGTTCTTC. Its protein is CSETKRGNNEQFF.

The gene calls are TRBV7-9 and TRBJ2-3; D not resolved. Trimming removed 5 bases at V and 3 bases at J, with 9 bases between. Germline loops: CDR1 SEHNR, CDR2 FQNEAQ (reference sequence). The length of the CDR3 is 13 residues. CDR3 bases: TGTGCCAGCAGCCGTGTCGTGACAGATACGCAGTATTTT. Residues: CASSRVVTDTQYF.

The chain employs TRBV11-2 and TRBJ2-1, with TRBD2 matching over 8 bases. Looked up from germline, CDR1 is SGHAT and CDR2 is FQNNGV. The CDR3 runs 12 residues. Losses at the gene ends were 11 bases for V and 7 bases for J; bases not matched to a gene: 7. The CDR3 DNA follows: TGTGCCTCAGCGGGAGTAATTAATGAGCAGTTCTTC. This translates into CASAGVINEQFF.